This TCR beta chain was sequenced for a study of blood T cell repertoires in COVID-19. Cohort placement rested on clinical history that participants reported themselves. Here immunoSEQ multiplex PCR was the method, and the copy in TCRdb shows in-frame clones only, minus some. The sample comprises some 170,000 clones, approximately 84% of which are singletons, and about 1.2% rests with the top ten. V gave up 2 bases and J gave up 6 bases, with 14 bases separating them. The CDR3 has 14 amino acids. CDR1 and CDR2 from the germline V gene are SGHKS and YYEKEE (reference sequence). The sample consisted of PBMCs or T cells enriched from blood (not recorded which). The TCR sequence derives from a human donor with acute COVID-19. The donor label of this sample is uncertain. The chain employs TRBV5-5 and TRBJ1-2; the D gene is possibly TRBD1 (6 bases). In nucleotides, the CDR3 is TGTGCCAGCAGCTTACAGGGCCTTTGGGATGGCTACACCTTC. Translated, it gives CASSLQGLWDGYTF.